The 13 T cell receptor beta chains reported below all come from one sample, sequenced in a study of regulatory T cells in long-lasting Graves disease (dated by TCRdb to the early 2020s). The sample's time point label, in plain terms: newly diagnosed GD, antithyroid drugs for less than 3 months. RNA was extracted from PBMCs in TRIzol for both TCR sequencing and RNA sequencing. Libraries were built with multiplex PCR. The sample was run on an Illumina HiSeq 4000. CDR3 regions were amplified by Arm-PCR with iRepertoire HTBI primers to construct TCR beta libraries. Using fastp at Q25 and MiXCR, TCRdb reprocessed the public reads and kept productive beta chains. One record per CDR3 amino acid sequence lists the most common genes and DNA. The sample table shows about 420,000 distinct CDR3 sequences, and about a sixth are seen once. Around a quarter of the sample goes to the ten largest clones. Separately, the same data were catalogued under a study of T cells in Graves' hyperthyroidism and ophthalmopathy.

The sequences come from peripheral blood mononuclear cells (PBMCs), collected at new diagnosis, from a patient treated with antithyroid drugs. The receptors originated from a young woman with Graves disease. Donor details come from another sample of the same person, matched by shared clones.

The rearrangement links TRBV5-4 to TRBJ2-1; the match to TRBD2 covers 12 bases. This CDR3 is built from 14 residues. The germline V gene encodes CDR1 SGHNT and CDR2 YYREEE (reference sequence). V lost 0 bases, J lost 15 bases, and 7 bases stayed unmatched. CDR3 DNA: TGTGCCAGCAGCTTGGAGGGACTAGCGGGCGAACGGTTCTTC. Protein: CASSLEGLAGERFF.

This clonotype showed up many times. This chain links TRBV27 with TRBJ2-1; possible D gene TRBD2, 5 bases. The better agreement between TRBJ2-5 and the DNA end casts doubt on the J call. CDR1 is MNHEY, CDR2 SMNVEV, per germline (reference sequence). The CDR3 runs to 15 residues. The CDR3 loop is CASSLWVRGEETQYF. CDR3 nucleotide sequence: TGTGCCAGCAGTTTATGGGTACGGGGAGAAGAGACCCAGTACTTC.

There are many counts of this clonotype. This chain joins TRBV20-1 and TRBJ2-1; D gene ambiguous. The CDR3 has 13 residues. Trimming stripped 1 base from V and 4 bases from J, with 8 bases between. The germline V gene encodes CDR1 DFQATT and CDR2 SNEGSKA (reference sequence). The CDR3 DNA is TGCAGTGCTAGAGTAACCGAATACAATGAGCAGTTCTTC. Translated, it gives CSARVTEYNEQFF.

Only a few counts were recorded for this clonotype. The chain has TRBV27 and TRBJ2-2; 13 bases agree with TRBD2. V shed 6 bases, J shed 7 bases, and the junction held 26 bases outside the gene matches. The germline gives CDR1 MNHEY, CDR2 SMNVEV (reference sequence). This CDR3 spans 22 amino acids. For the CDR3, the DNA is TGTGCCAGCAGCGCCGGGACAGGGTGGACTAGCGGGAGAGGGGCAACCGGCGGGGAGCTGTTTTTT. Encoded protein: CASSAGTGWTSGRGATGGELFF.

CDR3 sequence: CASSYRGLAGGPQETQYF. CDR3 nucleotide sequence: TGTGCCAGCAGTTACCGAGGACTAGCGGGAGGGCCTCAAGAGACCCAGTACTTC. The chain uses TRBV27 and TRBJ2-5, with 15 nucleotides matching TRBD2. The germline V gene encodes CDR1 MNHEY and CDR2 SMNVEV (reference sequence). The CDR3 extends over 18 amino acids. With V trimmed by 4 bases and J by 2 bases, 8 bases remained unmatched.

The CDR3 region is CASDTGTSGSSHEQYF. The DNA of the CDR3 is TGTGCCAGTGACACGGGGACTAGCGGGAGTTCACACGAGCAGTACTTC. The chain links TRBV19 to TRBJ2-7; 14 bases map to TRBD2. This CDR3 contains 16 residues. Losses at the gene ends were 8 bases for V and 5 bases for J; bases not matched to a gene: 11. Germline CDR1 LNHDA, CDR2 SQIVND (reference sequence).

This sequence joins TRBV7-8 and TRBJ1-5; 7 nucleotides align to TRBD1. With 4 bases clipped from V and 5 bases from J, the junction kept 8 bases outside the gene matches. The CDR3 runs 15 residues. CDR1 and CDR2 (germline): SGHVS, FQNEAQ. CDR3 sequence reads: CASSSLTGAHQPQHF. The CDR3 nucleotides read TGTGCCAGCAGCTCTTTAACAGGGGCGCATCAGCCCCAGCATTTT.

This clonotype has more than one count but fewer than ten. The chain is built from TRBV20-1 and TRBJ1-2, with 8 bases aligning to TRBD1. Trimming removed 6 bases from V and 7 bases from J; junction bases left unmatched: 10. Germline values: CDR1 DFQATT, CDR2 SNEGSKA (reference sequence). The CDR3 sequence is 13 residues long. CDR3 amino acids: CSADPQGASGYTF. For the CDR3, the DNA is TGCAGTGCAGATCCTCAGGGGGCGTCTGGCTACACCTTC.

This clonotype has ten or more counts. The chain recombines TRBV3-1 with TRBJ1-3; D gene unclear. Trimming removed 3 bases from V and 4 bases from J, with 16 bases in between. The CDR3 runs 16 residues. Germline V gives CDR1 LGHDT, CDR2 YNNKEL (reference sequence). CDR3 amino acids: CASSHWVKAMGNTIYF. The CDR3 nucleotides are TGTGCCAGCAGCCATTGGGTTAAGGCAATGGGAAACACCATATATTTT.

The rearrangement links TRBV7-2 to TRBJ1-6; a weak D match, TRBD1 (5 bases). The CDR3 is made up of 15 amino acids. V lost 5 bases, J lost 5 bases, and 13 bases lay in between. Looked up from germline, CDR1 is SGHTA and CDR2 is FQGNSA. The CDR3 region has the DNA TGTGCCAGCAGCCCCTGGGACGGAGATAATTCACCCCTCCACTTT. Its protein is CASSPWDGDNSPLHF.

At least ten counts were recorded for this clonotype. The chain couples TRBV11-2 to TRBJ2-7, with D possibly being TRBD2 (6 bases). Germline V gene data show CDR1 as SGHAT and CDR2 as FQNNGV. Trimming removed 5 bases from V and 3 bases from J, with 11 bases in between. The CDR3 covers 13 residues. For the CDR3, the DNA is TGTGCCAGCAGCCCCCGGACTAACTACGAGCAGTACTTC. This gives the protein CASSPRTNYEQYF.

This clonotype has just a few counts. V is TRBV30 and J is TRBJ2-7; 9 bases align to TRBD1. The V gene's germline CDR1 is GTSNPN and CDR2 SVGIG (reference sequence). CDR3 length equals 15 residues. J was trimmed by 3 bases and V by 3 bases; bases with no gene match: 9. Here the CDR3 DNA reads TGTGCCTGGAGCCGTTTCCGGGACAGGGTCTACGAGCAGTACTTC. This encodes CAWSRFRDRVYEQYF.

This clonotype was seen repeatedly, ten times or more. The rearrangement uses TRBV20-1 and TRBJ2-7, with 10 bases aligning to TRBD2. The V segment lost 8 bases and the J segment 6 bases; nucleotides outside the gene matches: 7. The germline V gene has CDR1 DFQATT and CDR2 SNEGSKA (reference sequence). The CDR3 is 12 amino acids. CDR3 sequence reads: CSPTSGNFEQYF. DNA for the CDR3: TGCAGTCCCACTAGCGGGAATTTCGAGCAGTACTTC.